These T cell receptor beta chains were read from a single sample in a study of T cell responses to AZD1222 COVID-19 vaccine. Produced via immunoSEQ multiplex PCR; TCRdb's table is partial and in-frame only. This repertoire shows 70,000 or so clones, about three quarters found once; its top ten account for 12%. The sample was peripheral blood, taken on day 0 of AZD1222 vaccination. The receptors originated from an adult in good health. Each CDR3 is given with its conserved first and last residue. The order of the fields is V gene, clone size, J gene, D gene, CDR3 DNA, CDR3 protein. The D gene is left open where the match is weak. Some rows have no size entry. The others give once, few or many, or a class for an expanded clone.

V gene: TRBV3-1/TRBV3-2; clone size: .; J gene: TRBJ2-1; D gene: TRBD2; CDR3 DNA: TGTGCCAGCAGCCAAGGATTCCATTTGGCGGGGGGGCCGGGGAATGAGCAGTTCTTC; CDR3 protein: CASSQGFHLAGGPGNEQFF
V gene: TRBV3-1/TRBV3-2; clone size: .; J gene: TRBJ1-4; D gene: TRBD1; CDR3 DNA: TGTGCCAGCAGCCAAGAATCGAGACAGGGTTTGGATGAAAAACTGTTTTTT; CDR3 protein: CASSQESRQGLDEKLFF
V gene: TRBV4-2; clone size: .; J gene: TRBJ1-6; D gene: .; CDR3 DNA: TGTGCCAGCAGCCAAGATCTGGCGGTTCCCAATTCACCCCTCCACTTT; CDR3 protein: CASSQDLAVPNSPLHF
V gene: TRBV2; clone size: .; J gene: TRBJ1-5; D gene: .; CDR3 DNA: TGTGCCAGCAGTGAAGAGGGAGGTTTTTTATATAGCAATCAGCCCCAGCATTTT; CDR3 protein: CASSEEGGFLYSNQPQHF
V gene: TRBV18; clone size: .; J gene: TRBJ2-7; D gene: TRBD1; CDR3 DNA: TGTGCCAGCTCAACTCAACATGGACAGGGAGACGAGCAGTACTTC; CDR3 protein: CASSTQHGQGDEQYF
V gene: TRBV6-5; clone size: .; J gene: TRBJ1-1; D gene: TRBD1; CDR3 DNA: TGTGCCAGCAGTTACGGGGGAGGGGGCGTGAACACTGAAGCTTTCTTT; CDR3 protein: CASSYGGGGVNTEAFF
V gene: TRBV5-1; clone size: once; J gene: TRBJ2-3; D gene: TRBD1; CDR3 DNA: TGCGCCAGCAGCTTGGCCGCGCGCGGACAGGGCGCAGATACGCAGTATTTT; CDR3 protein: CASSLAARGQGADTQYF
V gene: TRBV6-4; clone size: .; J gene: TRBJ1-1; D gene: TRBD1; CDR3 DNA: TGTGCCAGCAGCGAACCACTGGGGACAGCTAAGATGAACACTGAAGCTTTCTTT; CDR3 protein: CASSEPLGTAKMNTEAFF
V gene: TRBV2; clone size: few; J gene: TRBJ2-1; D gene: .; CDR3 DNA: TGTGCCAGCAGTGAGTCTGGGAATGAGCAGTTCTTC; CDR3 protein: CASSESGNEQFF
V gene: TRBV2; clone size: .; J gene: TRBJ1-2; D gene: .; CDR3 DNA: TGTGCCAGTAACTCCGGGACGGGAAACTATGGCTACACCTTC; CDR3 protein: CASNSGTGNYGYTF
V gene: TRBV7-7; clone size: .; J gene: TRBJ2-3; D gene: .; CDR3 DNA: TGTGCTAGCAGCTTAGGCGGCATAACAGATACGCAGTATTTT; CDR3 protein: CASSLGGITDTQYF
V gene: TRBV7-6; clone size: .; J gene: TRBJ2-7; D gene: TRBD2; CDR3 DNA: TGTGCCAGCAGCTTTTTAGCGGGAGGCGCGGACGAGCAGTACTTC; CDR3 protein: CASSFLAGGADEQYF
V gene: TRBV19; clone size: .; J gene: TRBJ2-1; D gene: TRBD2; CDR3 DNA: TGTGCCAGTAGGGTTGCGGGGGGGCTCAATGAGCAGTTCTTC; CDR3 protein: CASRVAGGLNEQFF
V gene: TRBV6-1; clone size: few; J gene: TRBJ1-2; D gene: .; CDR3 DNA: TGTGCCAGCAGTGAACCCGGGTATGGCTACACCTTC; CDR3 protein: CASSEPGYGYTF
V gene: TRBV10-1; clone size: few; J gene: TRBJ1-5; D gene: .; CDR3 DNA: TGCGCCAGCAGTGCGAGGGGTCAGCCCCAGCATTTT; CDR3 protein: CASSARGQPQHF
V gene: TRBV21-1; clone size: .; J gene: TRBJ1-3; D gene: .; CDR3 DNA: TGTGCCAGCAGCATTTGCCATTTCTCTGGAAACACCATATATTTT; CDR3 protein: CASSICHFSGNTIYF
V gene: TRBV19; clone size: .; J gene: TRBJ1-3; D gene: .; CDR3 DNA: TGTGCCAGTAGTAATCCGGGATTGGGAAACACCATATATTTT; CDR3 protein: CASSNPGLGNTIYF
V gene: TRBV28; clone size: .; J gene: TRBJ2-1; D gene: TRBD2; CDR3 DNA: TGTGCCAGCAGTCGCACGCGGGGACTAGCGGGGTTCAATGAGCAGTTCTTC; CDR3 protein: CASSRTRGLAGFNEQFF
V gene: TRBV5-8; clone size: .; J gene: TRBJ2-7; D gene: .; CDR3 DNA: TGTGCCAGCAGCTTGCCAGGGGCGCACGAGCAGTACTTC; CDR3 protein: CASSLPGAHEQYF
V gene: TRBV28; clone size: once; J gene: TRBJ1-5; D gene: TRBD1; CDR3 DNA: TGTGCCAGCTTTCCTCCGTTCTACAGGGGAAAATCGCAGCCCCAGCATTTT; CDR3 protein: CASFPPFYRGKSQPQHF
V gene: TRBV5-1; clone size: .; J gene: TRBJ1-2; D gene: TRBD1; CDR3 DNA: TGCGCCAGCAGCGGGGGACAGGGGGACTATGGCTACACCTTC; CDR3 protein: CASSGGQGDYGYTF
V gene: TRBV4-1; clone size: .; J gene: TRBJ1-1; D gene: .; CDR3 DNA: TGCGCCAGCAGCCAAGTTTCTGTGAACACTGAAGCTTTCTTT; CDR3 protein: CASSQVSVNTEAFF
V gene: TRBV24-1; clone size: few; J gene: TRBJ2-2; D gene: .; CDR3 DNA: TGTGCCACTAACCAGGCAGCCGGGGAGCTGTTTTTT; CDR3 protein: CATNQAAGELFF
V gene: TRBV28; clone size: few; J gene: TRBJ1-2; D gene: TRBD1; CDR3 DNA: TGTGCCAGCAGTTCAGGACAGGAAAACGCCTATGGCTACACCTTC; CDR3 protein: CASSSGQENAYGYTF
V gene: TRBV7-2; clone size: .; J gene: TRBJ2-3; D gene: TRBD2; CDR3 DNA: TGTGCCAGCAGCGAAGGGACTAGCGGGGGGGCCTCAGATACGCAGTATTTT; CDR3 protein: CASSEGTSGGASDTQYF
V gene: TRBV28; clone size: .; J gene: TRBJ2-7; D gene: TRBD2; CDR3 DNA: TGTGCCAGCAGCCCGCTCGGCGGGGGAAACTACGAGCAGTACTTC; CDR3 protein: CASSPLGGGNYEQYF
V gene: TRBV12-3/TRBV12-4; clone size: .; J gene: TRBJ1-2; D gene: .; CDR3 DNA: TGTGCCAGCAGTGCGACGGAGAACTATGGCTACACCTTC; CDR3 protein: CASSATENYGYTF
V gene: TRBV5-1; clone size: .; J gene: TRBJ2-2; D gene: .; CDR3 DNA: TGCGCCAGCAGCCGGGACGACGGGGCGAATATCGGGGAGCTGTTTTTT; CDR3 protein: CASSRDDGANIGELFF
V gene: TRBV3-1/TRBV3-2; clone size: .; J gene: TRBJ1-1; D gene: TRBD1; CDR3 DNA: TGTGCCAGCAGCCAGCAACCAGGGGGTAGCACTGAAGCTTTCTTT; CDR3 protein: CASSQQPGGSTEAFF
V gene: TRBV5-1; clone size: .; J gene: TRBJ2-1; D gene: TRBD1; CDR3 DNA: TGCGCCAGCAGCTTGTGGGCCTTTACAGGGGGACAATACAATGAGCAGTTCTTC; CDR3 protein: CASSLWAFTGGQYNEQFF
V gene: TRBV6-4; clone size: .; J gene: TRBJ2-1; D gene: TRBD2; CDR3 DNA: TGTGCCAGCAGTGTTGCTAGCGGGGGCCACTACAATGAGCAGTTCTTC; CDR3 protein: CASSVASGGHYNEQFF
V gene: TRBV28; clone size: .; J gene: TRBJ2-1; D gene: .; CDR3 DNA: TGTGCCAGCTGTTGGGGAGGGGGGGCCTACAATGAGCAGTTCTTC; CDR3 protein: CASCWGGGAYNEQFF
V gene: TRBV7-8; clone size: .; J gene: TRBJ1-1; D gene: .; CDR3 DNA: TGTGCCAGCAGCCCCAGGACGGATATGAACACTGAAGCTTTCTTT; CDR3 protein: CASSPRTDMNTEAFF
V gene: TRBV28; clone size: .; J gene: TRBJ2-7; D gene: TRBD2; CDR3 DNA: TGTGCCAGCACCTCGGGAGGAGCCTACGAGCAGTACTTC; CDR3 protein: CASTSGGAYEQYF
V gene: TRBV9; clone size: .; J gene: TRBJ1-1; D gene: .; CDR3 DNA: TGTGCCAGCAGCACCGCGACAGACATGAACACTGAAGCTTTCTTT; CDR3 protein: CASSTATDMNTEAFF
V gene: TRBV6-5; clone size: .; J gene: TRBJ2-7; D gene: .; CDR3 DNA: TGTGCCAGCAGTAAACAGGGTATATCCTACGAGCAGTACTTC; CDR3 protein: CASSKQGISYEQYF
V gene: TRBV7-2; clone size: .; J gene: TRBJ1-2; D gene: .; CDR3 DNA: TGTGCCAGCAGCTCGACAGGATCTAACTATGGCTACACCTTC; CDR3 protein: CASSSTGSNYGYTF
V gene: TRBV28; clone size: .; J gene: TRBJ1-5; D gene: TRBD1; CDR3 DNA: TGTGCCAGCAGTCAAGACAGGGTGGGCAATCAGCCCCAGCATTTT; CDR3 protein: CASSQDRVGNQPQHF
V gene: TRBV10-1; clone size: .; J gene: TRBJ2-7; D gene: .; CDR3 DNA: TGCGCCAGCAGTGAGTTCTTAGGGCGCGAGCAGTACTTC; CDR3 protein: CASSEFLGREQYF
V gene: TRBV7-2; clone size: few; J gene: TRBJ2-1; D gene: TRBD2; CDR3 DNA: TGTGCCAGCAGCTTAAGACTAGCGGGGGGCAATGAGCAGTTCTTC; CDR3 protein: CASSLRLAGGNEQFF
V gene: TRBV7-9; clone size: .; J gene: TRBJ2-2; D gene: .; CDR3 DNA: TGTGCCAGCAGCTTAGAGCGGACGACCGGGGAGCTGTTTTTT; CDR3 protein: CASSLERTTGELFF
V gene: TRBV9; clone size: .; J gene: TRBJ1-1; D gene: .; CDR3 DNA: TGTGCCAGCAGCGTTTTCGTCAGCGGCCGGAACACTGAAGCTTTCTTT; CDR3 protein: CASSVFVSGRNTEAFF
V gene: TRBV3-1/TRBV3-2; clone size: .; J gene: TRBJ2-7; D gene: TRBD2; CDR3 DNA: TGTGCCAGCAGCCAAGGACTAGCGGCATCTTACGAGCAGTACTTC; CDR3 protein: CASSQGLAASYEQYF
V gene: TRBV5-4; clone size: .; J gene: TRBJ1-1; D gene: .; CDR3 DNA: TGTGCCAGCAGCTTGGATATGGGCGCCAGCACTGAAGCTTTCTTT; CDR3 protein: CASSLDMGASTEAFF
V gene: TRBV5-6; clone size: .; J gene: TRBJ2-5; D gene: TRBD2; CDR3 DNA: TGTGCCAGCAGCTTTGGGAGCGGGGGGGAAGAGACCCAGTACTTC; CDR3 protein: CASSFGSGGEETQYF
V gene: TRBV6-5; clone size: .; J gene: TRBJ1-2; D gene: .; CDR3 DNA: TGTGCCAGCAGCGCGCTTTGGGCGGAGGGTGGCTACACCTTC; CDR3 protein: CASSALWAEGGYTF
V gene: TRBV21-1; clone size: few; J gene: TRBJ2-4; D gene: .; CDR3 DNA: TGTGCCAGCAGCAAAGGGGGGAGGCTCCCCTGGGCCAAAAACATTCAGTACTTC; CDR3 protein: CASSKGGRLPWAKNIQYF
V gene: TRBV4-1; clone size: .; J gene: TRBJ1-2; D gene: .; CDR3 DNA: TGCGCCAGCAGCCAAGAAGGGGTGGGCTATGGCTACACCTTC; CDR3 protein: CASSQEGVGYGYTF
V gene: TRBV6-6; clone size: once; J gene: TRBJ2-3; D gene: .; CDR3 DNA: TGTGCCAGCAGTTACATTGGGGATTCAGATACGCAGTATTTT; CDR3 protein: CASSYIGDSDTQYF
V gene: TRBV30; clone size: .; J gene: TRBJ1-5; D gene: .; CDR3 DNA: TGTGCCTGGAGTGTACAGGCCTCGTCGTTTCAGCCCCAGCATTTT; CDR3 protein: CAWSVQASSFQPQHF
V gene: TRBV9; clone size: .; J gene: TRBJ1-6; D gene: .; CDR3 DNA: TGTGCCAGCAGCGTAGGCGGCCTTCATTCACCCCTCCACTTT; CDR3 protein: CASSVGGLHSPLHF